This entry is about one T cell receptor beta chain. Antigen: not known. The sample belongs to a study of untreated major depressive disorder. Study-level findings and limits: TRBV05-01 (Vbeta 5.1) usage was higher in CD4+ T cells of depressed patients than controls.

Every participant had European ancestry. Enrichment usually gave approximately 95% pure CD4+ T cells. CDR1 and CDR2 from the germline V gene are MDHEN and SYDVKM. The V and J ends lost 4 bases and 2 bases respectively, with 15 bases between them. The CDR3 is made up of 15 amino acids. The data were produced by immunoSEQ multiplex PCR, yet TCRdb's version contains in-frame clones alone and is incomplete. The sample shows about 25,000 clones, 90% to 95% of them seen only once. Sequencing was carried out using CD4+ T cells from PBMCs. The V gene is TRBV28, the J gene TRBJ2-7; perhaps TRBD1 as D (5 bases). This receptor was obtained from a woman aged 25-40 years with major depressive disorder. CDR3 region: CASSSDITPPYEQYF. In DNA, the CDR3 is TGTGCCAGCAGTTCGGACATCACCCCTCCCTACGAGCAGTACTTC.